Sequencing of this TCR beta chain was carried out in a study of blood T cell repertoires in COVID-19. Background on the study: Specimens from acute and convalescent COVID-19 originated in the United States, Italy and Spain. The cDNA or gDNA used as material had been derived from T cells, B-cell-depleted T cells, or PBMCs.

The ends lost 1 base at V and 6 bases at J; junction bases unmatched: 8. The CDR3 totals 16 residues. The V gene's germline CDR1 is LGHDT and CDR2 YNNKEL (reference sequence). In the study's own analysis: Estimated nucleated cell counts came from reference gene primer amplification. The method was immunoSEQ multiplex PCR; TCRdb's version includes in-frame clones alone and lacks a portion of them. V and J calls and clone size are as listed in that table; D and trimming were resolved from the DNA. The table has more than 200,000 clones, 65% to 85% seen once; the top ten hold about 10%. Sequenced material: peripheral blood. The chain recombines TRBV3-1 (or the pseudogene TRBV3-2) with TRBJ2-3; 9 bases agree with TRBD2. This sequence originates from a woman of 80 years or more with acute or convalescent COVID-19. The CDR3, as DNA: TGTGCCAGCAGCCAAGGTGGGACTAGCTACGTTGATACGCAGTATTTT. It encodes CASSQGGTSYVDTQYF.